This TCR beta chain was obtained from a study of T cell repertoires in cytomegalovirus infection. Study-level information: The public TCR beta signatures pointed to both CMV infection and matching HLA type.

To note about this clonotype: Its antigen is unknown.

In TCRdb, the reads were re-called with MiXCR into one record per CDR3 protein. The table lists about 530,000 distinct CDR3 sequences, 26% of them singletons. Study results and limitations: HLA-C-restricted CMV-specific TCR beta clonotypes were dominant in the ex vivo response.

V dropped 3 bases and J dropped 0; count of bases not matched to a gene: 9. CDR1 and CDR2 from the germline V gene are MNHEY and SVGAGI. The CDR3 consists of 17 residues. The sequence was obtained from a human donor in good health (CMV status not recorded). Some clones in this sample may be carry-over from other donors' samples. Sequences were obtained from PBMCs. The gene calls are TRBV6-5 and TRBJ2-7; 9 bases map to TRBD2. CDR3 bases: TGTGCCAGCAGTTATGGCCCACCTAGCGGGAACTCCTACGAGCAGTACTTC. Protein product: CASSYGPPSGNSYEQYF.